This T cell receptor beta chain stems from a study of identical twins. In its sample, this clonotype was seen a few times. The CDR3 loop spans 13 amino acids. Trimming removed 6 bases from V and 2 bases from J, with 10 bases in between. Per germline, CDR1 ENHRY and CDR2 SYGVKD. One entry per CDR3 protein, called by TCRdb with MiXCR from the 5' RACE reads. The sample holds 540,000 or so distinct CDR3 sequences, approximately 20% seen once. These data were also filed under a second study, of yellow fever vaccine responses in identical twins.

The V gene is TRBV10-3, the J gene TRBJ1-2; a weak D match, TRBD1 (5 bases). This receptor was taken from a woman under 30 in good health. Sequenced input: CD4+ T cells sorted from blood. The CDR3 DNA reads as TGTGCCATCAGCGGGCAGGGAAACTATGGCTACACCTTC. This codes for CAISGQGNYGYTF.